This T cell receptor (beta chain) was documented in a study of patients and donors after allogeneic stem cell transplantation. A note on this clonotype: A read error is possible here, since a much larger clone lies one base away.

TCRdb fed the RT-PCR reads into MiXCR, producing one record per CDR3 protein. Altogether about 87,000 distinct CDR3 sequences are present, around 5% being singletons, with the ten largest covering 2.6%. Germline CDR1 is LNHDA and CDR2 is SQIVND (reference sequence). The CDR3 length is 17 residues. The TCR was taken from a human donor who was either an allogeneic HSCT recipient or a stem cell or donor lymphocyte infusion donor (not recorded which). It is not recorded whose cells these are; they may come from a transplant donor. The material sequenced was blood, either unsorted or a sorted T cell fraction (not recorded which). The gene calls are TRBV19 and TRBJ1-1; tentative D call: TRBD1 (5 bases). CDR3 DNA: TGTGCCAGTAGGAATCCTCAGACAGACATTTCGAACTCTGAAGCTTTCTTT. Translation: CASRNPQTDISNSEAFF.